The clone carrying this T cell receptor beta chain came up a few times. The sample is drawn from a study of CD8+ T cells in alopecia areata. Sequencing templates came from extracted RNA that was reverse transcribed into cDNA. TCRdb's copy holds only in-frame clones and misses some; the assay was immunoSEQ multiplex PCR. The sample yields 150,000 or so clones, roughly 48% seen once. This CDR3 has 14 residues. Trimming removed 3 bases from V and 5 bases from J, with 12 bases in between. Germline V gives CDR1 SGHRS, CDR2 YFSETQ. The sample taken for sequencing was CD4+ T cells sorted from blood. The receptor was isolated from a human donor with alopecia areata. The V gene is TRBV5-1, the J gene TRBJ2-4, with a possible D match to TRBD1 (5 bases). In DNA, the CDR3 is TGCGCCAGCAGCTCCCAGGGTGGAGAAAACATTCAGTACTTC. Translated: CASSSQGGENIQYF.